This TCR beta chain was captured by sequencing in a study of glioma-infiltrating T cells after dendritic cell vaccination. About the research overall: Patients received three intradermal dendritic cell vaccine injections at biweekly intervals.

The study, taken as a whole, reports: Higher pretreatment TIL content predicted longer progression-free time and survival.

Primers: 60 V beta forward and 13 J beta reverse. TCRdb's table, derived via immunoSEQ multiplex PCR, lists solely in-frame clones and lacks some. Of fewer than 110,000 clones in the sample, roughly 79% were seen once. To note about this clone: What it binds is not known.

The CDR3 runs 14 residues. CDR1 and CDR2 (germline): MNHEY, SVGAGI. Losses at the gene ends were 6 bases for V and 6 bases for J; bases not matched to a gene: 8. The origin of this receptor is a human donor with glioblastoma. The source material was blood, sampled before dendritic cell vaccination. This sequence joins TRBV6-5 and TRBJ1-2; 9 bases match TRBD1. CDR3 sequence reads: CASSQTTGGDGYTF. CDR3 bases: TGTGCCAGCAGCCAAACTACAGGGGGCGATGGCTACACCTTC.